This TCR beta chain comes out of a study of T-cell reconstitution after alpha-beta-depleted transplantation in children. General study findings and limits: Several hundred expanded graft clones reportedly gave rise to the alpha-beta T cells present about two months after transplant. At day 60, the high TCRbeta diversity found in some patients originated from recipient T cells and thymic progenitors that had survived. A year had passed since transplant, and T-cell counts and diversity by then came mostly from newly produced T cells.

Molecular barcoding with unique molecular identifiers was used for the TCRbeta library. Via MiXCR, TCRdb re-called the PCR reads, giving one row per CDR3 protein. The data hold 500,000 to 750,000 distinct CDR3 sequences, with approximately 12% observed a single time. Germline-derived CDR1 and CDR2 are MNHEY and SVGEGT. The CDR3 loop spans 16 amino acids. J gave up 5 bases and V 4 bases, and 13 bases lay outside the gene matches. The sample holds a few counts of this clonotype. Its antigen remains unidentified. The receptor comes from a male patient aged 10 to 17 who had a stem cell transplant for acute myeloid leukemia, so the T cells may come from the graft donor. The chain links TRBV6-2 or TRBV6-3 to TRBJ2-7, with TRBD2 matching over 8 bases. The sequencing here drew on PBMCs, mostly from graft donor cells, taken 360 days after TCRalphabeta/CD19-depleted stem cell transplant. The CDR3 spells CASSSILAALGNEQYF. The CDR3 coding sequence is TGTGCCAGCAGTTCCATACTAGCGGCCCTCGGGAACGAGCAGTACTTC.